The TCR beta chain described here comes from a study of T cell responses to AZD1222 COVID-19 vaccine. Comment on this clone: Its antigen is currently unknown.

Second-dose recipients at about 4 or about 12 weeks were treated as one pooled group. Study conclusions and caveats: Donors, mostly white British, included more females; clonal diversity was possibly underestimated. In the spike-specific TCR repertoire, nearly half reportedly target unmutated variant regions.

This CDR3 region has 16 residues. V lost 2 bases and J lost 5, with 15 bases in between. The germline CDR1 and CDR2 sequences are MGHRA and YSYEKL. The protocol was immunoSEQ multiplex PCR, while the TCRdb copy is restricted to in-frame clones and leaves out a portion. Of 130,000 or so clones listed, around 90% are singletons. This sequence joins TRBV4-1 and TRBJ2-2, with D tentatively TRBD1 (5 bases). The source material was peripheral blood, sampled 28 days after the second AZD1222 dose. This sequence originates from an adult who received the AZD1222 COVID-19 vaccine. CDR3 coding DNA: TGCGCCAGCAGCCAACGGACAAGGGAAATTACCGGGGAGCTGTTTTTT. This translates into CASSQRTREITGELFF.